Described below is a single TCR beta chain sequence and its context. The antigen remains unidentified. Per germline, CDR1 SEHNR and CDR2 FQNEAQ (reference sequence). This CDR3 is 12 amino acids long. Reanalyzing the 5' RACE reads, TCRdb keeps one entry per CDR3 protein, without DNA. The specimen's table records approximately 400,000 distinct CDR3 sequences. These data belong to a study of monozygotic twins with inflammatory bowel disease. Overall study results and limits: No distinction between different T cell subtypes was possible.

This chain links TRBV7-9 with TRBJ2-3; with no DNA, the TCRdb D assignment of TRBD1 cannot be verified. This TCR derives from a human donor with ulcerative colitis or Crohn's disease, or a healthy co-twin of an affected twin (not recorded which). The sequenced material came from blood. CDR3 sequence reads: CASRGGTDTQYF.